Here is one TCR beta chain with its context. In the original analysis: Cell counts per sample came from amplifying reference gene primers. Generated by immunoSEQ multiplex PCR, the TCRdb table keeps only in-frame clones and is missing some. The DNA was the basis for D and trimming; V, J and clone size are from that table. The sample includes around 60,000 clones, approximately 91% of them seen just once. This specimen comes from a study of blood T cell repertoires in COVID-19. Study-level information: The cDNA or gDNA used as material had been derived from T cells, B-cell-depleted T cells, or PBMCs.

After removal of 6 bases from V and 1 base from J, the junction contained 2 bases not matched to a gene. The CDR3 spans 13 residues. CDR1 is KGHSH, CDR2 LQKENI, per germline. The V and J genes are TRBV18 and TRBJ2-5; 7 bases match TRBD2. The sequence derives from a man in his fifties with active COVID-19. The sequenced sample consisted of peripheral blood. The CDR3, as DNA: TGTGCCAGCTCGGCGGGAGTCCAAGAGACCCAGTACTTC. Translating it yields CASSAGVQETQYF.